The rows below give T cell receptor beta chains drawn from one sample of a study of T cells expressing NK-cell markers. TCRdb re-called the 5' RACE reads; one entry per CDR3 protein, DNA not given. The specimen's table records 250,000 or so distinct CDR3 sequences. Source material: blood T cells: a sorted CD56 or NKG2C T cell subset, CD4+ or CD8+ T cells, or bulk PBMC T cells (not recorded which). All receptors derive from a woman aged 18 to 75 in good health. Each CDR3 is given with its conserved first and last residue.

j_call v_call cdr3_aa
TRBJ2-6 TRBV12-3/TRBV12-4 CASSPSWTSGANVLTF
TRBJ2-1 TRBV7-9 CASSSQGREFNEQFF
TRBJ1-3 TRBV12-3/TRBV12-4 CASSARTGGNTIYF
TRBJ2-2 TRBV25-1 CASTRGVNTGELFF
TRBJ2-1 TRBV7-2 CASSLAPPFQFF
TRBJ2-4 TRBV12-3/TRBV12-4 CASSSTSSGDLAKNIQYF
TRBJ2-7 TRBV20-1 CSARGRGQVKTYEQYF
TRBJ1-6 TRBV7-2 CASNDGARNSPLHF
TRBJ2-1 TRBV6-1 CASSVGPLLAEQFF
TRBJ2-6 TRBV7-3 CASSSPRGAGANVLTF
TRBJ2-1 TRBV4-1 CASSQRPPSGGAYNEQFF
TRBJ2-5 TRBV5-6 CASSLGLEKTQYF
TRBJ2-7 TRBV5-1 CASSLAGTGEGEQYF
TRBJ2-3 TRBV10-3 CAISRGGSTDTQYF
TRBJ2-5 TRBV20-1 CSALRTSGAPGETQYF
TRBJ2-1 TRBV19 CASSNDRQGSEQFF
TRBJ2-5 TRBV6-2/TRBV6-3 CASNNPGTGLQETQYF